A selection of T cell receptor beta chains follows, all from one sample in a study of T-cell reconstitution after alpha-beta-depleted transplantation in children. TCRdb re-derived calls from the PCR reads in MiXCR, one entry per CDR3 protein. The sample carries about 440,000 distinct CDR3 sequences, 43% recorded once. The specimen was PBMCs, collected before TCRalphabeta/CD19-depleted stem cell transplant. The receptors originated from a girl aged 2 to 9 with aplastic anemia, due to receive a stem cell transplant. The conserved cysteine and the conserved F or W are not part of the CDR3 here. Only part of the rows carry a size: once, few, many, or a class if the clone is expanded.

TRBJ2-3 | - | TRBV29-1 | SAYSSSTDTQY
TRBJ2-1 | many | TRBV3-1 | ASSQEGGGFYNEQF
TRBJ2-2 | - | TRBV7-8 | ASSPLPTANTGELF
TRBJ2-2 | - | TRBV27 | ASRLLDYVVGSNLRELF
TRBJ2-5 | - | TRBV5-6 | ASGFTGVTQY
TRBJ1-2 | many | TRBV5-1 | ASSEPGFGQNYGYT
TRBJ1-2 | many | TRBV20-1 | SASRSEGPAGGYT
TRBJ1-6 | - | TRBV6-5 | ASSYRGGNSPLH
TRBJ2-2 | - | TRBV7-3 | ASSLIIANTGELF
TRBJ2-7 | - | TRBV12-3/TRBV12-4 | ASSPGLERSKQY
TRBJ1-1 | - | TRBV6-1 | ASRKETGGLNTEAF
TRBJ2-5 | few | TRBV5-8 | ASRRQGRETQY
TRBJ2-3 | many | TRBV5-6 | ASSLATGYTDTQY
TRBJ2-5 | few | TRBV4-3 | ASSPRAGPQETQY
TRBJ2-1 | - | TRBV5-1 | ASRGSGHRSGSSYNEQF
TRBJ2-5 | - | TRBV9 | ASSVGILETQY
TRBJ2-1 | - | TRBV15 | ATSRDFTSGYNEQF
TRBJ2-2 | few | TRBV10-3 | AISEWRDTGELF
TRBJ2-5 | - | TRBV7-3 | ASSLSGSGVYLQETQY
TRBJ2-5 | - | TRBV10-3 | AISGLGETQY
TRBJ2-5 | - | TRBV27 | ASSLLLAGAFSQETQY
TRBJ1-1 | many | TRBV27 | ASSSYLLNTEAF
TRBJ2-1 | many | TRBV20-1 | SARGSLNGRAREQF
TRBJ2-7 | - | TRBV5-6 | ASSLGGSSSYEQS
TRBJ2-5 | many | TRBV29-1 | SVGDFDPH
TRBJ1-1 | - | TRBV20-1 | SANQGLGTEAF
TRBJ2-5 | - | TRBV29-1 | SVDWDSQETQY
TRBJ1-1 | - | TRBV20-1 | SARSGTGTGTEAF
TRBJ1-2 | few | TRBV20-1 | SARDLPRNYGYT
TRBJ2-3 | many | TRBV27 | ASQLEGDDTQY
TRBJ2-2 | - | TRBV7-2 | ASSVSGIKTGELF
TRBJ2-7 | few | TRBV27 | ASSRPGVAGWNEQY
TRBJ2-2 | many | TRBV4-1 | ASSQARVEDTGELF
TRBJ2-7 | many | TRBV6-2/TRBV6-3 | ASRPQGPPYEQY
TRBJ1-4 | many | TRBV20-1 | SAPGAGAGSEKLF
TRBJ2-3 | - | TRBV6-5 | ASSYGPGRITDTQY
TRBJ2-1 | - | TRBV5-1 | ASSLVPSGGYNEQF
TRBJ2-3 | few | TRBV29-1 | SVDFSGRITDTQY
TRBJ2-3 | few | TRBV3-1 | ASSQAGGSPDTQY
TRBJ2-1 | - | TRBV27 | ASRPIAGAPREQF
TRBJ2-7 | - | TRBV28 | ASSRPGARSYEQY
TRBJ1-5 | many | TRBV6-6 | ASSRTVDQPQH